This entry lists 29 T cell receptor beta chains sequenced from one sample in a study of blood T cell repertoires in COVID-19. The data were produced by immunoSEQ multiplex PCR, yet TCRdb's version contains in-frame clones alone and is incomplete. This table holds some 230,000 clones, roughly 80% found once. Sequenced: PBMCs or T cells enriched from blood (not recorded which). The receptors stem from a woman in her forties with acute COVID-19.

The chain combines TRBV5-1 with TRBJ1-3, with D tentatively TRBD1 (5 bases). The CDR3 contains 16 residues. The germline V gene has CDR1 SGHRS and CDR2 YFSETQ. Trimming took 6 bases from V and 2 from J, leaving 18 bases between them. CDR3 amino acids: CASTPPKGKTGNTIYF. CDR3 DNA sequence: TGCGCCAGCACCCCCCCAAAGGGGAAAACTGGAAACACCATATATTTT.

This sequence joins TRBV12-3 or TRBV12-4 and TRBJ2-7; tentative D call: TRBD2 (6 bases). The CDR3 is 13 amino acids. Trimming took off 5 bases at V and 0 bases at J, with 8 bases between the two ends. The CDR3 sequence is CASSGGSSYEQYF. For the CDR3, the DNA is TGTGCCAGCAGTGGGGGGAGCTCCTACGAGCAGTACTTC.

The chain couples TRBV9 to TRBJ1-2; the D is unclear. The V gene's germline CDR1 is SGDLS and CDR2 YYNGEE. The CDR3 contains 15 residues. The V end lost 4 bases, the J end lost 5 bases, and 18 bases lay between the germline ends. CDR3 DNA sequence: TGTGCCAGCAGCTCAGGCCCGAGGGAGAATTATGGCTACACCTTC. Translated, it gives CASSSGPRENYGYTF. The full variable domain, with the rest looked up from reference TRBV9 and TRBJ1-2, is DSGVTQTPKHLITATGQRVTLRCSPRSGDLSVYWYQQSLDQGLQFLIQYYNGEERAKGNILERFSAQQFPDLHSELNLSSLELGDSALYFCASSSGPRENYGYTFGSGTRLTVV.

The genes are TRBV2 and TRBJ1-1, with 7 bases aligning to TRBD1. The trim removed 8 bases at V and 1 base at J, leaving 4 bases unmatched. This CDR3 contains 13 residues. Germline-derived CDR1 and CDR2 are SNHLY and FYNNEI. The DNA for the CDR3 is TGTGCCAGCCAGAGGACAGGGAACACTGAAGCTTTCTTT. Translating gives CASQRTGNTEAFF.

This clone was counted only a few times. The chain combines TRBV7-9 with TRBJ2-7, with D maybe TRBD2 (6 bases). V lost 5 bases to trimming and J lost 6 bases, with 14 bases between them. This CDR3 is 13 amino acids long. Looked up from germline, CDR1 is SEHNR and CDR2 is FQNEAQ (reference sequence). The CDR3 DNA follows: TGTGCCAGCAGCGGGAGCGGGCGAGGCGAGCAGTACTTC. It translates to CASSGSGRGEQYF. Filled out from reference TRBV7-9 and TRBJ2-7, the complete variable domain reads DTGVSQNPRHKITKRGQNVTFRCDPISEHNRLYWYRQTLGQGPEFLTYFQNEAQLEKSRLLSDRFSAERPKGSFSTLEIQRTEQGDSAMYLCASSGSGRGEQYFGPGTRLTVT.

This clone came up a few times. CDR3 sequence: CATQTGNEQFF. CDR3 in DNA: TGTGCCACCCAAACAGGGAATGAGCAGTTCTTC. The rearrangement links TRBV10-3 to TRBJ2-1, with D perhaps TRBD1 (6 bases). Per the germline V gene, CDR1 is ENHRY and CDR2 is SYGVKD. V lost 10 bases, J lost 7 bases, and 11 bases lay in between. The CDR3 contains 11 residues.

V is TRBV12-2 and J is TRBJ1-5; the listed D gene, TRBD1, was not tested against the DNA. TRBV12-2 is tagged as a pseudogene. This CDR3 is built from 17 residues. The CDR3 loop is CASRSTRGTGGLQPQHF. CDR3 in DNA: TGTGCAAGTCGCTCAACCCGCGGGACAGGGGGCCTTCAGCCCCAGCATTTT.

V gene TRBV7-9 combines with J gene TRBJ2-1, with D maybe TRBD1 (6 bases). This CDR3 has 15 residues. V was cut by 6 bases and J by 4 bases, with 16 bases left in between. Germline loops: CDR1 SEHNR, CDR2 FQNEAQ (reference sequence). CDR3 DNA: TGTGCCAGCAGTCAACAGGGTCGGGAATACAATGAGCAGTTCTTC. Translation: CASSQQGREYNEQFF.

The chain is built from TRBV5-1 and TRBJ2-1, with 9 bases fitting TRBD1. This CDR3 has 15 amino acids. The germline V gene encodes CDR1 SGHRS and CDR2 YFSETQ. The junction had 8 bases not matched to a gene; V was cut back by 2 bases and J by 8 bases. The DNA of the CDR3 is TGCGCCAGCAGCTTCCGGGACAGGGTGTCAGATGAGCAGTTCTTC. Its translation: CASSFRDRVSDEQFF.

V usage is TRBV4-1 and J usage is TRBJ1-4; 8 bases map to TRBD1. The CDR3 extends over 16 amino acids. CDR1 is MGHRA, CDR2 YSYEKL, per germline. Unmatched junction bases numbered 6, after V lost 5 bases and J lost 1 base. CDR3 nucleotides: TGCGCCAGCAGCGAAGGACAGGGTGGAACTAATGAAAAACTGTTTTTT. Translation gives CASSEGQGGTNEKLFF.

V and J are TRBV28 and TRBJ2-7; 8 nucleotides agree with TRBD2. The CDR3 sequence is 13 residues long. V lost 9 bases, J lost 0 bases, and 4 bases stayed unmatched. From germline, CDR1 is MDHEN and CDR2 SYDVKM. The CDR3 DNA is TGTGCCAGTAGCGGGGTCTCCTCCTACGAGCAGTACTTC. It codes for CASSGVSSYEQYF.

The CDR3 here is CASTRTGGSGGELFF. As DNA, the CDR3 is TGTGCCAGTACCAGGACAGGGGGCTCTGGCGGGGAGCTGTTTTTT. The chain uses TRBV14 and TRBJ2-2, with 11 bases fitting TRBD1. Germline V CDR1 and CDR2: SGHDN, FVKESK. V shed 9 bases, J shed 7 bases, and the junction held 10 bases outside the gene matches. The CDR3 runs to 15 residues.

The chain has TRBV28 and TRBJ1-1, with D hard to call. Germline loops: CDR1 MDHEN, CDR2 SYDVKM. Trimming cost V 4 bases and J 11 bases, with 14 bases left between them. This CDR3 spans 12 amino acids. CDR3 region: CASSSSANRAFF. In DNA, the CDR3 is TGTGCCAGCAGTTCGTCAGCGAATAGGGCTTTCTTT. Variable domain in full (rest from reference TRBV28 and TRBJ1-1): DVKVTQSSRYLVKRTGEKVFLECVQDMDHENMFWYRQDPGLGLRLIYFSYDVKMKEKGDIPEGYSVSREKKERFSLILESASTNQTSMYLCASSSSANRAFFGQGTRLTVV.

V is TRBV30 and J is TRBJ1-1, with unresolved D. The CDR3 is 13 amino acids. Deletions cut 0 bases from V and 6 bases from J, with 11 bases between. From germline, CDR1 is GTSNPN and CDR2 SVGIG (reference sequence). CDR3 sequence (DNA): TGTGCCTGGAGTGTACCGGGGAGGCCTGAAGCTTTCTTT. Amino acids: CAWSVPGRPEAFF.

This chain links TRBV5-4 with TRBJ2-6; D is unclear. CDR1 and CDR2 (germline): SGHNT, YYREEE (reference sequence). The V gene lost 2 bases and the J gene lost 0 bases, with 6 bases spanning the gap. This CDR3 contains 15 residues. The CDR3 sequence: CASSLQSSGANVLTF. The DNA for the CDR3 is TGTGCCAGCAGCTTACAGAGCTCTGGGGCCAACGTCCTGACTTTC.

V and J are TRBV27 and TRBJ2-2; D may be TRBD2 (6 bases). The CDR3 covers 15 residues. V was cut by 3 bases and J by 3 bases, with 11 bases left in between. Germline CDR1 and CDR2: MNHEY and SMNVEV (reference sequence). CDR3 sequence (DNA): TGTGCCAGCAGTTTGCGGGGCGTTGACACCGGGGAGCTGTTTTTT. It yields the protein CASSLRGVDTGELFF.

V usage is TRBV6-2 or TRBV6-3 and J usage is TRBJ1-2, with D possibly matching TRBD1 (5 bases). Between the trimmed V and J ends, which lost 3 bases and 7 bases, there was a span of 12 bases. The CDR3 extends over 13 amino acids. CDR1 is MNHEY and CDR2 is SVGEGT in the germline V gene. For the CDR3, the DNA is TGTGCCAGCAGTTATTCCGGGACTTTTGGCTACACCTTC. Translating it yields CASSYSGTFGYTF.

The chain employs TRBV7-9 and TRBJ1-2; D gene unclear. V was cut by 1 base and J by 3 bases, with 12 bases left in between. Germline-derived CDR1 and CDR2 are SEHNR and FQNEAQ (reference sequence). This CDR3 region has 15 residues. CDR3 amino acids: CASSLDLSGDYGYTF. CDR3 sequence (DNA): TGTGCCAGCAGCTTAGATTTGTCGGGAGACTATGGCTACACCTTC.

This sequence joins TRBV30 and TRBJ2-2, with TRBD1 matching over 7 bases. The germline V gene encodes CDR1 GTSNPN and CDR2 SVGIG (reference sequence). With 0 bases clipped from V and 0 bases from J, the junction kept 4 bases outside the gene matches. This CDR3 has 16 residues. CDR3 region: CAWSVTGAPNTGELFF. Here the CDR3 DNA reads TGTGCCTGGAGTGTAACAGGGGCCCCGAACACCGGGGAGCTGTTTTTT.

The rearrangement links TRBV3-1 (or the pseudogene TRBV3-2) to TRBJ1-1; perhaps TRBD1 as D (6 bases). From germline, CDR1 is LGHDT and CDR2 YNNKEL (reference sequence). V was clipped by 4 bases and J by 5 bases, with 17 bases between them. This CDR3 is built from 15 residues. CDR3 region: CASSLSTGLGTEAFF. DNA for the CDR3: TGTGCCAGCAGCCTATCGACAGGTTTGGGAACTGAAGCTTTCTTT.

The V gene is TRBV6-5, the J gene TRBJ1-3; D may be TRBD1 (6 bases). Trimming left V 6 bases short and J 2 bases short, with 14 bases between. Germline V gives CDR1 MNHEY, CDR2 SVGAGI. There are 15 residues in the CDR3. The CDR3 sequence is CASSQHRATGNTIYF. The CDR3 nucleotides read TGTGCCAGCAGCCAGCACAGGGCCACTGGAAACACCATATATTTT.

This clone came up once. The rearrangement links TRBV7-6 to TRBJ2-1; the match to TRBD2 covers 7 bases. The ends lost 1 base at V and 0 bases at J; junction bases unmatched: 3. This CDR3 contains 16 residues. Germline V lookup: CDR1 SGHVS, CDR2 FNYEAQ. The CDR3: CASSLGASGSYNEQFF. In nucleotides, the CDR3 is TGTGCCAGCAGCTTAGGAGCTAGCGGCTCCTACAATGAGCAGTTCTTC.

J is TRBJ2-3 and V is TRBV5-4; maybe TRBD2 (6 bases). Per germline, CDR1 SGHNT and CDR2 YYREEE (reference sequence). Trimming left V 4 bases short and J 2 bases short, with 17 bases between. The length of the CDR3 is 16 residues. The CDR3 DNA reads as TGTGCCAGCAGCCGGAGGGTAGCGGAATCCACAGATACGCAGTATTTT. Its translation is CASSRRVAESTDTQYF.

For the CDR3, the DNA is TGCGCCAGCAGCTTGGAACGGGGGGGCCTCGGGAATGAGCAGTTCTTC. It yields the protein CASSLERGGLGNEQFF. The chain carries TRBV5-1 and TRBJ2-1, with TRBD2 identical over 8 bases. From germline, CDR1 is SGHRS and CDR2 YFSETQ. With V trimmed by 0 bases and J by 7 bases, 9 bases remained unmatched. The CDR3 has 16 amino acids. Filled out from reference TRBV5-1 and TRBJ2-1, the complete variable domain reads KAGVTQTPRYLIKTRGQQVTLSCSPISGHRSVSWYQQTPGQGLQFLFEYFSETQRNKGNFPGRFSGRQFSNSRSEMNVSTLELGDSALYLCASSLERGGLGNEQFFGPGTRLTVL.

This rearrangement joins TRBV7-9 to TRBJ1-2; the D gene is possibly TRBD1 (6 bases). This CDR3 spans 18 amino acids. Trimming took 2 bases from V and 5 from J, leaving 24 bases between them. The germline CDR1 and CDR2 sequences are SEHNR and FQNEAQ (reference sequence). The CDR3 nucleotides are TGTGCCAGCAGCTTAAGGAAGGCAGGGGATGGTAGAGAATATGGCTACACCTTC. Protein product: CASSLRKAGDGREYGYTF.

The rearrangement joins TRBV10-1 to TRBJ1-6; possibly TRBD1 for D (5 bases). The CDR3 loop spans 13 amino acids. Germline V gene sequence: CDR1 WNHNN, CDR2 SYGVQD (reference sequence). Trimming cost V 5 bases and J 10 bases, with 12 bases left between them. The CDR3 reads CASSKGKGSPLHF. The CDR3 DNA follows: TGCGCCAGCAGTAAGGGGAAGGGCTCACCCCTCCACTTT.

The rearrangement joins TRBV21-1 to TRBJ1-2; the table's D call, TRBD1, was not checked against the DNA. TRBV21-1 is flagged as a pseudogene. This CDR3 comprises 18 residues. This CDR3 reads CASSTHKGHLARNYGYTF. The CDR3 coding sequence is TGTGCCAGCAGCACACATAAGGGACATCTCGCAAGGAACTATGGCTACACCTTC.

The chain carries TRBV2 and TRBJ2-3; 9 nucleotides line up with TRBD1. CDR1 is SNHLY and CDR2 is FYNNEI in the germline V gene. The CDR3 sequence is 15 residues long. The junction had 7 bases not matched to a gene; V was cut back by 7 bases and J by 2 bases. The CDR3 spells CASTRTGAYTDTQYF. The CDR3, as DNA: TGTGCCAGCACCAGGACAGGGGCTTACACAGATACGCAGTATTTT.

CDR3 sequence reads: CATADSSSVDEQFF. In DNA form, the CDR3 reads TGTGCCACGGCGGACAGCTCAAGTGTCGATGAGCAGTTCTTC. V gene TRBV24-1 combines with J gene TRBJ2-1, with a tentative D call TRBD1 (6 bases). Germline loops: CDR1 KGHDR, CDR2 SFDVKD. The CDR3 sequence is 14 residues long. V was shortened by 10 bases and J by 8 bases, with 20 bases between the two germline ends.